This T cell receptor (beta chain) stems from a study of blood T cell repertoires in COVID-19. For the study at large: Some COVID-19 samples were acute and others convalescent; all came from the United States, Italy and Spain. T cells, B-cell-depleted T cells, or PBMCs provided the cDNA or gDNA that served as material.

Study processing details: Counts of nucleated cells, estimated from reference gene primer amplification, were obtained. This table comes from immunoSEQ multiplex PCR, and its TCRdb copy is limited to in-frame clones, with some not included. D and trimming come from the DNA, and the V and J calls and clone size come from that table. The sample includes 28,000 or so clones, 70% to 90% seen only once; the top ten take roughly 26%. V shed 0 bases and J shed 6 bases, with 20 bases lying between them. Germline V gene lookup returns CDR1 SGHAT and CDR2 FQNNGV. The CDR3 totals 18 residues. The sequence derives from a human donor in a cohort sampled during active COVID-19. This chain joins TRBV11-2 and TRBJ2-2; D is perhaps TRBD1 (6 bases). The sequenced sample was peripheral blood. CDR3 residues: CASSLEIQGLLQAGELFF. CDR3 bases: TGTGCCAGCAGCTTAGAAATACAGGGATTACTGCAAGCCGGGGAGCTGTTTTTT. Full variable domain (outside the CDR3, taken from reference TRBV11-2 and TRBJ2-2): EAGVAQSPRYKIIEKRQSVAFWCNPISGHATLYWYQQILGQGPKLLIQFQNNGVVDDSQLPKDRFSAERLKGVDSTLKIQPAKLEDSAVYLCASSLEIQGLLQAGELFFGEGSRLTVL.